This T cell receptor beta chain comes out of a study of blood T cell repertoires in COVID-19. Across the study: Donors in the United States, Italy and Spain gave samples during acute or convalescent COVID-19. T cells, B-cell-depleted T cells, or PBMCs supplied cDNA or gDNA.

Authors' data handling: Reference gene primer amplification yielded estimated nucleated cell counts. The assay was immunoSEQ multiplex PCR, and TCRdb's table has in-frame clones only and misses some. The V and J calls and clone size were taken over from that table, and D and trimming were inferred from the DNA. The sample includes 74,000 or so clones, approximately 88% of them seen just once. Specimen: peripheral blood. This sequence was found in a human donor in a cohort sampled during active COVID-19.

The CDR3 region is CATSDTGRLQETQYF. The CDR3 DNA reads TGTGCCACCAGTGATACAGGACGTCTCCAAGAGACCCAGTACTTC. The rearrangement joins TRBV24-1 to TRBJ2-5; D perhaps matches TRBD1 (5 bases). Looked up from germline, CDR1 is KGHDR and CDR2 is SFDVKD. Between the trimmed V and J ends, which lost 3 bases and 1 base, there was a span of 11 bases. This CDR3 comprises 15 residues.